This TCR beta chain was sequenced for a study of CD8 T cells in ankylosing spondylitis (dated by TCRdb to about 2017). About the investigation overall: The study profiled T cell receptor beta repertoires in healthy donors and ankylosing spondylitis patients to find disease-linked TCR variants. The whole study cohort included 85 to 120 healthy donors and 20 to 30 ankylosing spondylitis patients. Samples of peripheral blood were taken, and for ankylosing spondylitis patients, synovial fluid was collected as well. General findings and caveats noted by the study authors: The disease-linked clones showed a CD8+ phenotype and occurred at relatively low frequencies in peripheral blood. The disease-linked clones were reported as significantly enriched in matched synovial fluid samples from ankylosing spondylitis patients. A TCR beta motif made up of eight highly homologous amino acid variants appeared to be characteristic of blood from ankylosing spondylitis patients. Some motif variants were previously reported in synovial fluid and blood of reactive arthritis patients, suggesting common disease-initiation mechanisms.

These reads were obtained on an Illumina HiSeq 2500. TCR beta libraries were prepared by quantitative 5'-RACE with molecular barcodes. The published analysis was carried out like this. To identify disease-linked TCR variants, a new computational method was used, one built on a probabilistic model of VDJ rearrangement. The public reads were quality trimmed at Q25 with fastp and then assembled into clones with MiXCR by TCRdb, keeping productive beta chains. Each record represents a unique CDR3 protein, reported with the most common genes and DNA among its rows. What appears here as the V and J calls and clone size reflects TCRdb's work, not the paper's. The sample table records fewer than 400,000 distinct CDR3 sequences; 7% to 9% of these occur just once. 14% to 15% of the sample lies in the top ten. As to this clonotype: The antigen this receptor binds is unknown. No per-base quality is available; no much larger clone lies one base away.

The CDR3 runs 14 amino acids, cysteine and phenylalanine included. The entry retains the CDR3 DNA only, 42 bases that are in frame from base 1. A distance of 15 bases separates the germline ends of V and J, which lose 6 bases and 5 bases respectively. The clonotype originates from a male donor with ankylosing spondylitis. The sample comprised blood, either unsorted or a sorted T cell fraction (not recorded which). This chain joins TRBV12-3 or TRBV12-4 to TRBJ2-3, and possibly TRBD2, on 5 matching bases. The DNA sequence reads TGTGCCAGCAGACGTAGCGACCCCATAGATACGCAGTATTTT. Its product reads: CASRRSDPIDTQYF.